This record looks at one T cell receptor (beta chain) sequence and its context. The germline CDR1 and CDR2 sequences are LGHDT and YNNKEL (reference sequence). The V segment lost 4 bases and the J segment 5 bases; nucleotides outside the gene matches: 5. CDR3 length equals 15 residues. The data are from a study of CD8 T cells in Susac syndrome. RNA amounts of about 0.5 to 1 ug underwent reverse transcription with random hexamers. Across 54 Vbeta and 13 Jbeta, TCR beta CDR3 was amplified with immunoSEQ multiplex PCR. TCRdb re-called the immunoSEQ multiplex PCR reads through MiXCR, storing one row per CDR3 protein. Found here are about 300,000 distinct CDR3 sequences, roughly 85% of them singletons; the top ten hold 0.21%.

This clonotype originated in a human donor with multiple sclerosis. The chain couples TRBV3-1 to TRBJ2-5; 12 positions match TRBD2. Sequencing was performed on CD8+ T cells from PBMCs. The CDR3 DNA reads TGTGCCAGCAGCCCGTCCGGGACTAGCGGGGAGACCCAGTACTTC. The encoded protein is CASSPSGTSGETQYF.